This is a list of T cell receptor beta chains from one sample in a study of patients and donors after allogeneic stem cell transplantation. TCRdb reanalysed the RT-PCR reads using MiXCR and keeps one entry per CDR3 protein. The table includes some 880,000 distinct CDR3 sequences, more than 15% detected once. The specimen sequenced was blood, either unsorted or a sorted T cell fraction (not recorded which). The receptors were gathered from a human donor who was either an allogeneic HSCT recipient or a stem cell or donor lymphocyte infusion donor (not recorded which). It is not recorded whose cells these are; they may come from a transplant donor. Each CDR3 is given with its conserved first and last residue. A D gene is named only where the DNA matches it firmly.

CDR3 length	D gene	V gene	CDR3 protein
15	TRBD1	TRBV20-1	CSARGQGANNQPQHF
14	NA	TRBV20-1	CSARDSRGDTEAFF
12	NA	TRBV12-3/TRBV12-4	CASSPQRVGQFF
15	NA	TRBV9	CASNGGGTSYNEQFF
13	TRBD2	TRBV4-1	CASSHLAGYEQYF
13	NA	TRBV7-9	CASSPDYQETQYF
14	TRBD1	TRBV5-1	CASSLVDRVDGYTF
14	TRBD2	TRBV20-1	CSAEGTRGADTQYF
14	TRBD2	TRBV6-2/TRBV6-3	CASSYAGGSNEQFF
15	TRBD1	TRBV4-3	CASSPSDRGSHEQYF